Listed here is a single TCR beta chain. As yet, its antigen is unknown. The CDR3 runs to 16 residues. The germline gives CDR1 MNHEY, CDR2 SVGAGI. V was trimmed by 2 bases and J by 1 base, leaving 13 bases between them. Only CD45RO-negative cells positively selected for CCR7 counted as naive CD8 cells, so terminally differentiated effector memory CD45RA+ cells were excluded. Profiling relied on immunoSEQ multiplex PCR, and the TCRdb table lists in-frame clones only, not all of them. The sample has about 2 million clones; about 94% are singletons. The data belong to a study of shared clonotypes between healthy human individuals. Study-wide context: Three CD4 naive, three CD4 memory, two CD8 naive and one CD8 memory plate were used per donor. Findings and limits, study-wide: Sampling involved blood alone; tissue repertoires likely differ. The sharing of approximately 5.1% of naive CD4 clonotypes was seen across a handful of donors.

The rearrangement uses TRBV6-5 and TRBJ2-3; a possible D gene is TRBD2 (5 bases). The source is a young man in good health. Sequencing was carried out using naive CD8+ T cells sorted from blood. CDR3 nucleotide sequence: TGTGCCAGCAGTTACAGTGAGGAGGCTCGCACAGATACGCAGTATTTT. It specifies CASSYSEEARTDTQYF.